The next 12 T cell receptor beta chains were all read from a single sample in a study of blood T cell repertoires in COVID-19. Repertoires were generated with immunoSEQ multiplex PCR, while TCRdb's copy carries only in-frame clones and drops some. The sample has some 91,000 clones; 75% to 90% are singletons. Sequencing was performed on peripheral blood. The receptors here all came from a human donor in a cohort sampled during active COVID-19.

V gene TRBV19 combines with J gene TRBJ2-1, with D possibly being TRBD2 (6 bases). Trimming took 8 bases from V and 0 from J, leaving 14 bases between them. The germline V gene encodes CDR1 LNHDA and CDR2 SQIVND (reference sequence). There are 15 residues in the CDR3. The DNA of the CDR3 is TGTGCCAGTGGGGGAGGCAGAAGCTCCTACAATGAGCAGTTCTTC. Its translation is CASGGGRSSYNEQFF.

This chain's CDR3 is CASSLEREVGDTQYF. CDR3 in DNA: TGTGCCAGCAGCTTGGAGCGGGAGGTCGGAGATACGCAGTATTTT. The J gene is TRBJ2-3, the V gene TRBV5-4; TRBD2 aligns across 9 bases. With V trimmed by 0 bases and J by 5 bases, 4 bases remained unmatched. This CDR3 comprises 15 residues. Germline V lookup: CDR1 SGHNT, CDR2 YYREEE (reference sequence).

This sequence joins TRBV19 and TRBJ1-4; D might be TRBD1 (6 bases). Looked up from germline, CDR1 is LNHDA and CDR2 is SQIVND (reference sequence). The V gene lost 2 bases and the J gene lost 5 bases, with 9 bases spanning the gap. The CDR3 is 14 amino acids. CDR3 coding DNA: TGTGCCAGTAGTATACAGGGGAACAATGAAAAACTGTTTTTT. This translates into CASSIQGNNEKLFF.

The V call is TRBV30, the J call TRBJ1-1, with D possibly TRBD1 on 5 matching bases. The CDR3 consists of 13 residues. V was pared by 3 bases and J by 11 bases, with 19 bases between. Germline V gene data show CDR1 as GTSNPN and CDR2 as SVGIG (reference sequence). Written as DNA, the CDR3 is TGTGCCTGGAGCAAGAGGGACTCAGGGTCGGCTTTCTTT. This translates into CAWSKRDSGSAFF.

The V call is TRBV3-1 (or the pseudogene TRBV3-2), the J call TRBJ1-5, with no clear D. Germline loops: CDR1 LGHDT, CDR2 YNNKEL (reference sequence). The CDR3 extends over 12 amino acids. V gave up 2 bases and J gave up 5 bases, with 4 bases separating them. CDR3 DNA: TGTGCCAGCAGCCAAAGCTATCAGCCCCAGCATTTT. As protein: CASSQSYQPQHF.

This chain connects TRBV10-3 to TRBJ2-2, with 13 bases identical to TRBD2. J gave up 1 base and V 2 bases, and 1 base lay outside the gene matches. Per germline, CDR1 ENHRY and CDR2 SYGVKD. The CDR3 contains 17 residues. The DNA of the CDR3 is TGTGCCATCAGTGAGGGACTAGCGGGGGAGAACACCGGGGAGCTGTTTTTT. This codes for CAISEGLAGENTGELFF.

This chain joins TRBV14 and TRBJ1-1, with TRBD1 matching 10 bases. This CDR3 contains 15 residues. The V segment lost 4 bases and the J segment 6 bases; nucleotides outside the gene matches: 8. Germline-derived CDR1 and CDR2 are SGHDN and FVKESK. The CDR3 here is CASSRRGQGVSEAFF. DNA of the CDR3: TGTGCCAGCAGCCGACGCGGACAGGGGGTCTCTGAAGCTTTCTTT.

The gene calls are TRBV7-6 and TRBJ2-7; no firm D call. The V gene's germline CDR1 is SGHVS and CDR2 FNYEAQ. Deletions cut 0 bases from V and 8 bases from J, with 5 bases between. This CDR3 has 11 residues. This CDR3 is CASSLAGQQYF. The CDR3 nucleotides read TGTGCCAGCAGCTTAGCCGGTCAGCAGTACTTC.

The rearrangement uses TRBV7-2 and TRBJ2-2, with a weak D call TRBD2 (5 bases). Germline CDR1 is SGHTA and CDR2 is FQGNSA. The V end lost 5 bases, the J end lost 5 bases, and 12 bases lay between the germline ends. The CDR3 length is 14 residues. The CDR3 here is CASSLSVLTGELFF. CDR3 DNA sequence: TGTGCCAGCAGCCTTAGCGTGCTGACCGGGGAGCTGTTTTTT.

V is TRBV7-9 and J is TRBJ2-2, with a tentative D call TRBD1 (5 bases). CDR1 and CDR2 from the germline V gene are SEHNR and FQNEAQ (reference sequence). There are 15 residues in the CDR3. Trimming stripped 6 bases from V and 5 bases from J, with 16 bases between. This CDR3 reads CASSRWGLGTGELFF. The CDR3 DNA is TGTGCCAGCAGTCGGTGGGGCCTTGGGACCGGGGAGCTGTTTTTT.

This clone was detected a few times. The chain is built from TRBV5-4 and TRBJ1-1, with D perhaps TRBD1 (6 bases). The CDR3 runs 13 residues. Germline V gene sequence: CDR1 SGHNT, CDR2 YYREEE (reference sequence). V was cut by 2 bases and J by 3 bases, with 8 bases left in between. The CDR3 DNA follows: TGTGCCAGCAGCTTAAAGGGGGACACTGAAGCTTTCTTT. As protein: CASSLKGDTEAFF.

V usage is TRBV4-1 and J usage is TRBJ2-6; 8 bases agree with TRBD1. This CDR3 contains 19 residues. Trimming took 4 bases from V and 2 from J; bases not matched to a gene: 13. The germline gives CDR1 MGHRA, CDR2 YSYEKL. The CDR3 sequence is CASSPRPGGNSAGANVLTF. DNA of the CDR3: TGCGCCAGCAGCCCGCGTCCAGGGGGCAATAGCGCTGGGGCCAACGTCCTGACTTTC.